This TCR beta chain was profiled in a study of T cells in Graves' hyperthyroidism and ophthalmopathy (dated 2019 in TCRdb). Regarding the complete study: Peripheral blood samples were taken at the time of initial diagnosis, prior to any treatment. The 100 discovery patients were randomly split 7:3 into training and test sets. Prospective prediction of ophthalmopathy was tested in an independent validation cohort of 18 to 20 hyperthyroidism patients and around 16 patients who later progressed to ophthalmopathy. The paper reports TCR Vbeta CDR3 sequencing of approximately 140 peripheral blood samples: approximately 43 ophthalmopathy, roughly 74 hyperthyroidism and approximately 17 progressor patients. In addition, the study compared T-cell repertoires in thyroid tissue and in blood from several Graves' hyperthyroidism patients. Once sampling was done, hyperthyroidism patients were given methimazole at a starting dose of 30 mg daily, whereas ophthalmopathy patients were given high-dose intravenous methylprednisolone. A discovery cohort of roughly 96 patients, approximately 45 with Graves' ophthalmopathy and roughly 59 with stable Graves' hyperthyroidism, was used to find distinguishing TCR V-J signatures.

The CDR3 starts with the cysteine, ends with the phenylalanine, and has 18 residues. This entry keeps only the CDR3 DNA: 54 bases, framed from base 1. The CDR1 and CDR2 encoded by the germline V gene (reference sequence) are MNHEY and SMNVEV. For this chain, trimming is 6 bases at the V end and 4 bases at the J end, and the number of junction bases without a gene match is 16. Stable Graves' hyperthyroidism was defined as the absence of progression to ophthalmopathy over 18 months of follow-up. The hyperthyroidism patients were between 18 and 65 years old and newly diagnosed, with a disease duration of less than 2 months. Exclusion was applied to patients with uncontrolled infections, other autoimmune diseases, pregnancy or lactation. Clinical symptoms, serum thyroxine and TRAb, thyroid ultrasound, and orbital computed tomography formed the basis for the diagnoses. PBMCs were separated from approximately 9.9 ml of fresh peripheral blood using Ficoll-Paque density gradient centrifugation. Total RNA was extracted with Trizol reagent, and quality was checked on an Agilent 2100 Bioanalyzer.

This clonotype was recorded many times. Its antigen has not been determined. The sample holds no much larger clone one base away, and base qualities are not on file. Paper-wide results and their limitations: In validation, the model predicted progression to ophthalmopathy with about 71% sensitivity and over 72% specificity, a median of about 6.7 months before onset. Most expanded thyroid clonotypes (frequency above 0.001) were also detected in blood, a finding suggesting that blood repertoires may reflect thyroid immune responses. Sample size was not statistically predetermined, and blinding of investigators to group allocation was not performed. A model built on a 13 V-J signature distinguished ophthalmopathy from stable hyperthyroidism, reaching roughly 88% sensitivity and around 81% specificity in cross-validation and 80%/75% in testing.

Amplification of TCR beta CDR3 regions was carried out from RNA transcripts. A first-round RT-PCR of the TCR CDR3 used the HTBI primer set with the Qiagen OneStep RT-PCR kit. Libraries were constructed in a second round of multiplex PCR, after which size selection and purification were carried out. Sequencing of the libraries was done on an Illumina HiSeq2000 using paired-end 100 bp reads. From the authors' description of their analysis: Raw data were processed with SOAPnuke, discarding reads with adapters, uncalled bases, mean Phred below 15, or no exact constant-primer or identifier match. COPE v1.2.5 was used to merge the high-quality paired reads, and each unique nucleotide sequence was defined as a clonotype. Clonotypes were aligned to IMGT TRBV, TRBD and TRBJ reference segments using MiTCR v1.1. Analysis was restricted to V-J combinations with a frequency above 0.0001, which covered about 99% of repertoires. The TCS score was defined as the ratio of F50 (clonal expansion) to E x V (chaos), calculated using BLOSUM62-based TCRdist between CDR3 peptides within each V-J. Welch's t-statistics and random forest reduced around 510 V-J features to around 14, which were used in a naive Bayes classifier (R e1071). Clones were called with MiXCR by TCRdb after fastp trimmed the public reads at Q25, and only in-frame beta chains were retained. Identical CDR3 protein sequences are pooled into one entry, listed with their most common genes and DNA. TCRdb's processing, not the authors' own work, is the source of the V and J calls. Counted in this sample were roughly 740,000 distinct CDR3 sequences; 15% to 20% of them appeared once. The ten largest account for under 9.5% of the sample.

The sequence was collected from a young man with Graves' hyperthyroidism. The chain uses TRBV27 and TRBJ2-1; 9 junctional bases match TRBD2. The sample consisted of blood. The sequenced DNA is TGTGCCAGCAGCCCACAACCCCCGACTAGCGGACCTTACAATGAGCAGTTCTTC. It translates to CASSPQPPTSGPYNEQFF.